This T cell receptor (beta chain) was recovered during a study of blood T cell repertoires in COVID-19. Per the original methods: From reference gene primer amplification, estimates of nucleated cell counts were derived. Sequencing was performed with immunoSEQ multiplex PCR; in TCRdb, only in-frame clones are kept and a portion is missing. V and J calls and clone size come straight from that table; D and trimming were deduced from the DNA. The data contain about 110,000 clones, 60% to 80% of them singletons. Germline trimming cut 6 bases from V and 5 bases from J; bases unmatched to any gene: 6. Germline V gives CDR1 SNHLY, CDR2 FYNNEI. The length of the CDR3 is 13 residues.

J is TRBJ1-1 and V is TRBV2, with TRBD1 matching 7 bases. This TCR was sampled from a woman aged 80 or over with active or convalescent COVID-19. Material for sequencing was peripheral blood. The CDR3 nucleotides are TGTGCCAGCAGGCCAGGGGGTTGGACTGAAGCTTTCTTT. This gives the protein CASRPGGWTEAFF. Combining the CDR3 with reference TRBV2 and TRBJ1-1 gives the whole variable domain EPEVTQTPSHQVTQMGQEVILRCVPISNHLYFYWYRQILGQKVEFLVSFYNNEISEKSEIFDDQFSVERPDGSNFTLKIRSTKLEDSAMYFCASRPGGWTEAFFGQGTRLTVV.